This T cell receptor (beta chain) was identified in a study of metastatic and nonmetastatic thyroid tumors. V was pared by 5 bases and J by 8 bases, with 13 bases of the junction left unmatched. The CDR3 extends over 16 amino acids. Germline loops: CDR1 MNHEY, CDR2 SMNVEV (reference sequence). Source study methods: What underpinned the distant-metastasis classifier for papillary thyroid cancer was the set of CDR3 differences across clinicopathological groups. Using MiXCR, TCRdb reanalyzed the PCR reads. These V and J calls derive from TCRdb rather than the authors' analysis. The sample consists of roughly 15,000 clones, approximately 19% of them appearing once. There are a few counts of this clone. No treatment of any kind had been given to any patient before thyroid surgery.

The chain recombines TRBV27 with TRBJ2-1; 9 bases map to TRBD1. The source is a female donor with papillary thyroid cancer or a benign thyroid nodule (not recorded which). Some clones in this sample may be carry-over from other donors' samples. Source material: blood. CDR3 sequence reads: CASSRPALDRGHEQFF. The DNA of the CDR3 is TGTGCCAGCAGTCGCCCGGCGTTGGACAGGGGACATGAGCAGTTCTTC.